The entry that follows covers one T cell receptor (beta chain) sequence. The antigen is not known. This table comes from immunoSEQ multiplex PCR, and its TCRdb copy is limited to in-frame clones, with some not included. Altogether about 85,000 clones are present, about 86% being singletons, with the ten largest covering about 7.7%. This sample is drawn from a study of T cell responses to AZD1222 COVID-19 vaccine. General observations from the study: In a largely white British group with more females than males, clonal diversity was possibly underestimated. Nearly half of the spike-specific TCRs reportedly recognize variant regions that carry no mutations.

The source was peripheral blood, collected on day 0 of AZD1222 vaccination. The receptor comes from an adult in good health.

This chain's CDR3 is CASSRLRVGGYTF. For the CDR3, the DNA is TGTGCCAGCAGCAGACTCAGGGTTGGGGGCTACACCTTC. The genes are TRBV7-2 and TRBJ1-2; TRBD1 is a possible D gene (5 bases). Trimming cost V 5 bases and J 8 bases, with 15 bases left between them. The CDR3 runs to 13 residues. The germline gives CDR1 SGHTA, CDR2 FQGNSA.